Presented here are 11 T cell receptor beta chains from one specimen sequenced in a study of blood T cell repertoires in COVID-19. Generated by immunoSEQ multiplex PCR, the TCRdb table keeps only in-frame clones and is missing some. Of about 180,000 clones in the sample, 84% are singletons; the top ten hold 13% to 15%. The material sequenced was peripheral blood. Receptors originate from a man between 18 and 35 years old with active or convalescent COVID-19.

J is TRBJ2-4 and V is TRBV7-2; TRBD1 matches at 11 bases. The germline V gene has CDR1 SGHTA and CDR2 FQGNSA. This CDR3 spans 15 amino acids. V shed 5 bases, J shed 6 bases, and the junction held 6 bases outside the gene matches. Written as DNA, the CDR3 is TGTGCCAGCAGCCCAGGGACAGGGGGTGGAAACATTCAGTACTTC. The encoded protein is CASSPGTGGGNIQYF.

This clone was seen only once. This chain links TRBV10-1 with TRBJ1-2, with D tentatively TRBD1 (5 bases). The V gene lost 5 bases and the J gene lost 1 base, with 8 bases spanning the gap. Germline V CDR1 and CDR2: WNHNN, SYGVQD (reference sequence). This CDR3 is built from 13 residues. CDR3 sequence reads: CASSRQLNYGYTF. The CDR3 DNA sequence: TGCGCCAGCAGTCGACAGCTTAACTATGGCTACACCTTC.

The V and J genes are TRBV21-1 and TRBJ2-4; the tabulated D call, TRBD1, remains unverified against the DNA. TRBV21-1 is classified as a pseudogene. CDR3 length: 23 amino acids. The CDR3 nucleotides read TGTGCCAGCAGCAAAAGAGGTTTCGGCCTTCAACGCACAGGGGACGGGACCAAAAACATTCAGTACTTC. Translating gives CASSKRGFGLQRTGDGTKNIQYF.

The chain is built from TRBV7-2 and TRBJ1-2; 9 nucleotides agree with TRBD1. In germline, CDR1 is SGHTA, CDR2 FQGNSA. The CDR3 loop spans 15 amino acids. V was clipped by 3 bases and J by 7 bases; unmatched bases: 9. CDR3 amino acids: CASSLAGTGYSGYTF. CDR3 DNA sequence: TGTGCCAGCAGCTTGGCCGGGACAGGGTATTCTGGCTACACCTTC.

The chain couples TRBV18 to TRBJ2-3; D may be TRBD1 (6 bases). CDR1 and CDR2 (germline): KGHSH, LQKENI. The CDR3 is 13 amino acids. Trimming removed 6 bases from V and 7 bases from J, with 14 bases in between. As DNA, the CDR3 is TGTGCCAGCTCCACAGGGAATGAAAATACGCAGTATTTT. Translated, it gives CASSTGNENTQYF. The whole variable domain, filled in from reference TRBV18 and TRBJ2-3, reads NAGVMQNPRHLVRRRGQEARLRCSPMKGHSHVYWYRQLPEEGLKFMVYLQKENIIDESGMPKERFSAEFPKEGPSILRIQQVVRGDSAAYFCASSTGNENTQYFGPGTRLTVL.

The rearrangement joins TRBV15 to TRBJ1-4; D is possibly TRBD1 (5 bases). CDR3 length equals 15 residues. The V gene's germline CDR1 is LNHNV and CDR2 YYDKDF (reference sequence). Between the trimmed V and J ends, which lost 0 bases and 5 bases, there was a span of 10 bases. CDR3 nucleotides: TGTGCCACCAGCAGAGATGGGCGGACAAATGAAAAACTGTTTTTT. Translating gives CATSRDGRTNEKLFF. Full variable domain (missing parts from reference TRBV15 and TRBJ1-4): DAMVIQNPRYQVTQFGKPVTLSCSQTLNHNVMYWYQQKSSQAPKLLFHYYDKDFNNEADTPDNFQSRRPNTSFCFLDIRSPGLGDTAMYLCATSRDGRTNEKLFFGSGTQLSVL.

The chain uses TRBV19 and TRBJ1-6; 8 bases line up with TRBD1. The V gene end was trimmed by 8 bases and the J gene end by 2 bases; junction bases not matched to a gene: 5. The CDR3 extends over 15 amino acids. In germline, CDR1 is LNHDA, CDR2 SQIVND (reference sequence). The CDR3 region has the DNA TGTGCCAGTGGACCACAGGGGGCCTATAATTCACCCCTCCACTTT. Its translation is CASGPQGAYNSPLHF.

Concerning this clone itself: Different DNA sequences within this sample yield the same CDR3. The chain couples TRBV3-1 (or the pseudogene TRBV3-2) to TRBJ2-2; 8 bases are a match to TRBD2. J gave up 3 bases and V 1 base, and 1 base lay outside the gene matches. Germline CDR1 LGHDT, CDR2 YNNKEL (reference sequence). The CDR3 is 15 residues long. CDR3 sequence: CASSQVLADTGELFF. The CDR3 bases are TGTGCCAGCAGCCAAGTACTAGCGGACACCGGGGAGCTGTTTTTT.

This chain uses TRBV7-2 with TRBJ1-5; TRBD1 is a possible D gene (5 bases). CDR3 length: 13 amino acids. Germline CDR1 SGHTA, CDR2 FQGNSA. Trimming stripped 3 bases from V and 6 bases from J, with 9 bases between. The CDR3 is CASSLGGSQPQHF. The CDR3, as DNA: TGTGCCAGCAGCTTGGGGGGAAGTCAGCCCCAGCATTTT.

V usage is TRBV7-8 and J usage is TRBJ2-4, with 8 bases identical to TRBD1. The CDR3 length is 19 residues. Germline V gives CDR1 SGHVS, CDR2 FQNEAQ. The junction had 13 bases not matched to a gene; V was cut back by 3 bases and J by 0 bases. CDR3 coding DNA: TGTGCCAGCAGCTTGAGGACAGGGTTGGAGGGGGTAGCCAAAAACATTCAGTACTTC. Amino acids: CASSLRTGLEGVAKNIQYF.

This sequence joins TRBV20-1 and TRBJ1-2; D gene unclear. The V and J ends lost 3 bases and 8 bases respectively, with 13 bases between them. Germline V lookup: CDR1 DFQATT, CDR2 SNEGSKA (reference sequence). This CDR3 spans 12 amino acids. The CDR3 region is CSASGRVGGYTF. In nucleotides, the CDR3 is TGCAGTGCTAGTGGGAGGGTGGGAGGCTACACCTTC.